The rows below give T cell receptor beta chains drawn from one sample of a study of beta chain features in type 1 diabetes. TCRdb's copy holds only in-frame clones and misses some; the assay was immunoSEQ multiplex PCR. Of 40,000 to 60,000 clones listed, approximately 60% were seen once; the top ten hold around 0.29%. Specimen: stem cell memory CD4+ T cells from blood. The receptors were gathered from a woman aged 25 to 39 with type 1 diabetes. Both conserved end residues are part of each CDR3. Each record gives: D gene, J gene, V gene, clone size, CDR3 DNA, CDR3 protein. The D gene is left open where the match is weak. The listing skips clone size in some rows; elsewhere it reads once, few, many or a size class.

D gene: -; J gene: TRBJ2-3; V gene: TRBV2; clone size: once; CDR3 DNA: TGTGCCAGCAGAAGGACGGGACTGCGACCCACAGATACGCAGTATTTT; CDR3 protein: CASRRTGLRPTDTQYF
D gene: -; J gene: TRBJ2-7; V gene: TRBV7-9; clone size: -; CDR3 DNA: TGTGCCAGCAGTTTTGGAACAGGAGCCTACGAGCAGTACTTC; CDR3 protein: CASSFGTGAYEQYF
D gene: -; J gene: TRBJ1-4; V gene: TRBV5-1; clone size: -; CDR3 DNA: TGCGCCAGCAGCCCAAGTCCAGGGGAGGGCGAAAAACTGTTTTTT; CDR3 protein: CASSPSPGEGEKLFF
D gene: -; J gene: TRBJ2-7; V gene: TRBV18; clone size: few; CDR3 DNA: TGTGCCAGCTCACCACTACAGGGAAGCTACGAGCAGTACTTC; CDR3 protein: CASSPLQGSYEQYF
D gene: TRBD2; J gene: TRBJ2-1; V gene: TRBV5-1; clone size: once; CDR3 DNA: TGCGCCAGCAGGGTTCTAGCGGGCTCCTACAATGAGCAGTTCTTC; CDR3 protein: CASRVLAGSYNEQFF
D gene: -; J gene: TRBJ2-3; V gene: TRBV6-6; clone size: -; CDR3 DNA: TGTGCCAGCAGTCCCGCAGGGGTGGATACGCAGTATTTT; CDR3 protein: CASSPAGVDTQYF
D gene: -; J gene: TRBJ1-1; V gene: TRBV29-1; clone size: -; CDR3 DNA: TGCAGCGTCTACTCTCCCACCAGACCGGAGACTGAAGCTTTCTTT; CDR3 protein: CSVYSPTRPETEAFF
D gene: -; J gene: TRBJ1-1; V gene: TRBV2; clone size: -; CDR3 DNA: TGTGCCAGCAGGAGGGAAGTCACTGAAGCTTTCTTT; CDR3 protein: CASRREVTEAFF
D gene: -; J gene: TRBJ1-4; V gene: TRBV5-1; clone size: few; CDR3 DNA: TGCGCCAGCAGCAAGGACTCTATGAGCGAAAAACTGTTTTTT; CDR3 protein: CASSKDSMSEKLFF
D gene: TRBD2; J gene: TRBJ2-7; V gene: TRBV5-1; clone size: -; CDR3 DNA: TGCGCCAGCAGCCCCTCACCGGGTGCGGGAGACTCCTCCTACGAGCAGTACTTC; CDR3 protein: CASSPSPGAGDSSYEQYF
D gene: TRBD2; J gene: TRBJ2-7; V gene: TRBV29-1; clone size: -; CDR3 DNA: TGCAGCGATTTAGGGACTAGCGGGAGCTCCTACGAGCAGTACTTC; CDR3 protein: CSDLGTSGSSYEQYF
D gene: TRBD1; J gene: TRBJ2-5; V gene: TRBV7-3; clone size: -; CDR3 DNA: TGTGCCAGCAGGATAACAGGGGGAAGCCAAGAGACCCAGTACTTC; CDR3 protein: CASRITGGSQETQYF
D gene: -; J gene: TRBJ1-1; V gene: TRBV28; clone size: -; CDR3 DNA: TGTGCCAGCAGTTTGCAGGGAACTGAAGCTTTCTTT; CDR3 protein: CASSLQGTEAFF
D gene: TRBD2; J gene: TRBJ2-1; V gene: TRBV4-2; clone size: -; CDR3 DNA: TGTGCCAGCAGCCAATTTCCCCAGACTAGCGGGGTTTACAATGAGCAGTTCTTC; CDR3 protein: CASSQFPQTSGVYNEQFF
D gene: TRBD1; J gene: TRBJ2-1; V gene: TRBV27; clone size: -; CDR3 DNA: TGTGCCAGCAGCCAATACAGCGGGACAGGGGGTGACAATGAGCAGTTCTTC; CDR3 protein: CASSQYSGTGGDNEQFF
D gene: TRBD1; J gene: TRBJ2-7; V gene: TRBV28; clone size: -; CDR3 DNA: TGTGCCAGCAGCAAGACAGGGGGTTCATACGAGCAGTACTTC; CDR3 protein: CASSKTGGSYEQYF
D gene: TRBD1; J gene: TRBJ2-5; V gene: TRBV5-1; clone size: -; CDR3 DNA: TGCGCCAGCAGCTTGGCCGGGACAGGTCGTTGGGAGACCCAGTACTTC; CDR3 protein: CASSLAGTGRWETQYF
D gene: -; J gene: TRBJ2-1; V gene: TRBV5-1; clone size: -; CDR3 DNA: TGCGCCAGCAGCCAACAGCGGATGAATTACAATGAGCAGTTCTTC; CDR3 protein: CASSQQRMNYNEQFF
D gene: TRBD1; J gene: TRBJ2-7; V gene: TRBV5-6; clone size: -; CDR3 DNA: TGTGCCAGCAGCCCGGGACAGCGCTACGAGCAGTACTTC; CDR3 protein: CASSPGQRYEQYF
D gene: -; J gene: TRBJ2-1; V gene: TRBV7-9; clone size: -; CDR3 DNA: TGTGCCCTGGTACTTCCCTACAATGAGCAGTTCTTC; CDR3 protein: CALVLPYNEQFF
D gene: -; J gene: TRBJ1-2; V gene: TRBV5-1; clone size: few; CDR3 DNA: TGCGCCAGCAGCTTGAACAGGGATGGCTACACCTTC; CDR3 protein: CASSLNRDGYTF
D gene: -; J gene: TRBJ2-5; V gene: TRBV2; clone size: few; CDR3 DNA: TGTGCCAGCAGTGATACTATTATCGGGGGCCAGTACTTC; CDR3 protein: CASSDTIIGGQYF
D gene: TRBD2; J gene: TRBJ2-1; V gene: TRBV7-2; clone size: -; CDR3 DNA: TGTGCCAGCAGCTTAGGGGCGGGGGATGAGCAGTTCTTC; CDR3 protein: CASSLGAGDEQFF
D gene: -; J gene: TRBJ1-3; V gene: TRBV7-9; clone size: few; CDR3 DNA: TGTGCCAGCAGCTCCGCCTATGGAAACACCATATATTTT; CDR3 protein: CASSSAYGNTIYF
D gene: TRBD1; J gene: TRBJ1-1; V gene: TRBV12-5; clone size: -; CDR3 DNA: TGTGCTAGTGGTTTGAACCGGGACAGCGAGAACACTGAAGCTTTCTTT; CDR3 protein: CASGLNRDSENTEAFF
D gene: -; J gene: TRBJ2-7; V gene: TRBV15; clone size: few; CDR3 DNA: TGTGCCACCAGCAGAGATCAAATTACAGGCTACGAGCAGTACTTC; CDR3 protein: CATSRDQITGYEQYF
D gene: -; J gene: TRBJ2-3; V gene: TRBV30; clone size: few; CDR3 DNA: TGTGCCTATCGATCGGGACTGACGCAGTATTTT; CDR3 protein: CAYRSGLTQYF
D gene: TRBD1; J gene: TRBJ1-5; V gene: TRBV28; clone size: -; CDR3 DNA: TGTGCCAGCACTATGACAGGGAAGGGACAGCCCCAGCATTTT; CDR3 protein: CASTMTGKGQPQHF
D gene: TRBD2; J gene: TRBJ2-7; V gene: TRBV19; clone size: -; CDR3 DNA: TGTGCCAGTAGTTGGGACTACCGGCCCTGGGAGCAGTACTTC; CDR3 protein: CASSWDYRPWEQYF
D gene: -; J gene: TRBJ2-1; V gene: TRBV11-3; clone size: once; CDR3 DNA: TGTGCCAGCAGCGGAGCTAGAGGGTACAATGAGCAGTTCTTC; CDR3 protein: CASSGARGYNEQFF
D gene: TRBD1; J gene: TRBJ1-1; V gene: TRBV2; clone size: few; CDR3 DNA: TGTGCCAGCACCCCACGGACAGGGGGCGCTTACACTGAAGCTTTCTTT; CDR3 protein: CASTPRTGGAYTEAFF
D gene: TRBD1; J gene: TRBJ2-5; V gene: TRBV7-3; clone size: few; CDR3 DNA: TGTGCCAGCAGTCGTGACAGGGGAGAGACCCAGTACTTC; CDR3 protein: CASSRDRGETQYF
D gene: -; J gene: TRBJ2-1; V gene: TRBV7-2; clone size: -; CDR3 DNA: TGTGCCAGCAGCTTTTCAGGGGCCCGTATCCACAATGAGCAGTTCTTC; CDR3 protein: CASSFSGARIHNEQFF
D gene: -; J gene: TRBJ1-2; V gene: TRBV2; clone size: -; CDR3 DNA: TGTGCCAGCACCGAGTACGGGGACTATGGCTACACCTTC; CDR3 protein: CASTEYGDYGYTF
D gene: -; J gene: TRBJ2-1; V gene: TRBV28; clone size: -; CDR3 DNA: TGTGCCAGCAGTTCCCCGGGACTCCAAAGCTCCTACAATGAGCAGTTCTTC; CDR3 protein: CASSSPGLQSSYNEQFF
D gene: TRBD2; J gene: TRBJ2-3; V gene: TRBV13; clone size: -; CDR3 DNA: TGTGCCAGCAGCGGGACTAGTATTGGGACAAATACGCAGTATTTT; CDR3 protein: CASSGTSIGTNTQYF
D gene: TRBD2; J gene: TRBJ2-7; V gene: TRBV28; clone size: -; CDR3 DNA: TGTGCCAGCACCCCGGGGCTAGCGGAGACCCTCTACGAGCAGTACTTC; CDR3 protein: CASTPGLAETLYEQYF
D gene: TRBD1; J gene: TRBJ2-7; V gene: TRBV6-1; clone size: -; CDR3 DNA: TGTGCCAGCAGTCCCCGGGACAGGGGCTACGAGCAGTACTTC; CDR3 protein: CASSPRDRGYEQYF
D gene: TRBD1; J gene: TRBJ1-1; V gene: TRBV23-1; clone size: few; CDR3 DNA: TGCGCCAGCAGTTGTGGGGGACAGACGAACACTGAAGCTTTCTTT; CDR3 protein: CASSCGGQTNTEAFF
D gene: -; J gene: TRBJ2-1; V gene: TRBV28; clone size: -; CDR3 DNA: TGTGCCAGCAGTTTCGGGGGGCTTTCCTACAATGAGCAGTTCTTC; CDR3 protein: CASSFGGLSYNEQFF
D gene: TRBD2; J gene: TRBJ2-3; V gene: TRBV18; clone size: -; CDR3 DNA: TGTGCCAGCTCAAAGCTGGGACTAGCGGGAGAGAGGACAGATACGCAGTATTTT; CDR3 protein: CASSKLGLAGERTDTQYF
D gene: TRBD2; J gene: TRBJ2-1; V gene: TRBV5-1; clone size: -; CDR3 DNA: TGCGCCAGCAGCTTAGCGGGGACCTACAATGAGCAGTTCTTC; CDR3 protein: CASSLAGTYNEQFF
D gene: -; J gene: TRBJ1-4; V gene: TRBV5-4; clone size: -; CDR3 DNA: TGTGCCAGCAGCCCCTCGGTCGGAACTAATGAAAAACTGTTTTTT; CDR3 protein: CASSPSVGTNEKLFF